This record looks at one T cell receptor (beta chain) sequence and its context. As yet, its antigen is unknown. These data are taken from a study of T cell repertoires in cytomegalovirus infection. This CDR3 is built from 14 residues. J was trimmed by 2 bases and V by 7 bases; bases with no gene match: 4. TCRdb re-called the reads with MiXCR, one entry per CDR3 protein. The sample has about 700,000 distinct CDR3 sequences; 30% to 40% are singletons. The genes are TRBV12-3 or TRBV12-4 and TRBJ2-3; TRBD1 matches 9 bases. This specimen consisted of cultured PBMCs, obtained from culture after CMV antigen stimulation. The sequence derives from a human donor in good health (CMV status not recorded). Some clones in this sample may be carry-over from other donors' samples. CDR3 loop: CASNRDRVTDTQYF. In nucleotides, the CDR3 is TGTGCCAGCAACCGGGACAGGGTCACAGATACGCAGTATTTT.